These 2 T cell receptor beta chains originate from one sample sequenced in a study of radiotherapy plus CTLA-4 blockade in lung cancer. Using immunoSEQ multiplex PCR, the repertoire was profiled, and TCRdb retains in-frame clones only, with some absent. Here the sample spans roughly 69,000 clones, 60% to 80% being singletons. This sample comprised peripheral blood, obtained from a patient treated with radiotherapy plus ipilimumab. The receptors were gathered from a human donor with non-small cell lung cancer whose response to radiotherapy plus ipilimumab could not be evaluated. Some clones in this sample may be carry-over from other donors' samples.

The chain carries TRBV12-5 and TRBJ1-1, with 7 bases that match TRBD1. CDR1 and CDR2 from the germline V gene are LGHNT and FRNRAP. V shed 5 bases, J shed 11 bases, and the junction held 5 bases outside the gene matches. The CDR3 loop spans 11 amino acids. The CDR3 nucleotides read TGTGCTAGTGGTCCCGAGGGGGCGGCTTTCTTT. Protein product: CASGPEGAAFF.

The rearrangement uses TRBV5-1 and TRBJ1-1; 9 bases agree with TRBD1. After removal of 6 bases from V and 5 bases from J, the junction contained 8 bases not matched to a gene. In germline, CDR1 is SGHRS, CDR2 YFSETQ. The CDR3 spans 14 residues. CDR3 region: CASTRNDRGTEAFF. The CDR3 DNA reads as TGCGCCAGCACCAGGAACGACAGGGGGACTGAAGCTTTCTTT.